This paragraph covers one T cell receptor beta chain sequence. This sample stems from a study of T cell responses to AZD1222 COVID-19 vaccine. Germline lookup yields CDR1 SEHNR and CDR2 FQNEAQ (reference sequence). This CDR3 has 14 amino acids. Trimming cost V 4 bases and J 4 bases, with 14 bases left between them. Sequencing used immunoSEQ multiplex PCR; TCRdb keeps in-frame clones, though not all of them. The table records tens of thousands of clones, almost 90% of them present only once. The chain recombines TRBV7-9 with TRBJ2-7; tentatively, D is TRBD1 (5 bases). This receptor was obtained from an adult who received the AZD1222 COVID-19 vaccine. Sequences were derived from peripheral blood, sampled 28 days after the second AZD1222 dose. The CDR3 DNA reads as TGTGCCAGCAGCTCTAATACAGGATTGTACGAGCAGTACTTC. Translation gives CASSSNTGLYEQYF.